This T cell receptor (beta chain) was identified during a study of blood T cells in healthy people across ages. A second PCR of about 6 to 12 cycles used a sample-barcoded 5' primer and a J-beta primer mix. TCRdb re-called the 5' RACE reads with MiXCR, one entry per CDR3 protein. The sample gives about 690,000 distinct CDR3 sequences, over 40% of which show up once; around 32% is in the top ten. Findings of the study overall: It was not known whether donors were CMV positive (a possible confounder of expanded clonotype changes).

This clonotype was seen repeatedly, ten times or more. Its antigen is unidentified. Total RNA was extracted at no less than 5.5 micrograms per sample. Germline CDR1 is SGHDN and CDR2 is FVKESK. Deletions cut 3 bases from V and 6 bases from J, with 18 bases between. The CDR3 length is 16 residues. The chain links TRBV14 to TRBJ2-1, with D possibly being TRBD2 (6 bases). This TCR derives from an elderly man in good health. Sequencing input: blood. The CDR3 is CASSQGPGWRGNEQFF. DNA of the CDR3: TGTGCCAGCAGCCAGGGGCCAGGGTGGAGGGGCAATGAGCAGTTCTTC.